This T cell receptor beta chain was profiled in a study of PD-L1 blockade in urothelial cancer. As to time point: pretreatment peripheral blood. All patients carried locally advanced or metastatic urothelial carcinoma. V was pared by 1 base and J by 3 bases, with 19 bases between. Germline V gene data show CDR1 as SGHAT and CDR2 as FQDESV (reference sequence). This CDR3 comprises 17 residues. Each PCR contained spiked-in synthetic TCR analog templates. The assay was immunoSEQ multiplex PCR, and TCRdb's table has in-frame clones only and misses some. The sample yields nearly 35,000 clones, nearly 85% seen once.

The origin of this receptor is a man aged 60 to 69 with urothelial cancer. The material was PBMCs, obtained around atezolizumab (anti-PD-L1) treatment. The chain links TRBV11-1 to TRBJ2-7; D is perhaps TRBD2 (5 bases). CDR3 residues: CASSLGSRVQMGYEQYF. The CDR3 DNA is TGTGCCAGCAGCTTAGGATCGAGGGTTCAAATGGGCTACGAGCAGTACTTC.